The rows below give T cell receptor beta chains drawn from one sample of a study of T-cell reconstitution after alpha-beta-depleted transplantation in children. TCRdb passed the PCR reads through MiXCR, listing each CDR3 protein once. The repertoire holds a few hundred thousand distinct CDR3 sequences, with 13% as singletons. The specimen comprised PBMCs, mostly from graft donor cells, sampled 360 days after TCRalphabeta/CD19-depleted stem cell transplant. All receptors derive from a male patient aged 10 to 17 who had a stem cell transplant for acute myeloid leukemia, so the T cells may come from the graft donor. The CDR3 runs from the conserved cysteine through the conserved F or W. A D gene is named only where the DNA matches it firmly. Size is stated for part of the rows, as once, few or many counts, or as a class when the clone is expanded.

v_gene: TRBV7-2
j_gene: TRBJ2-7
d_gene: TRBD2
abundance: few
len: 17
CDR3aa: CASSSRTSGIRPYEQYF
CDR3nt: TGTGCCAGCAGCTCTCGGACTAGCGGGATAAGGCCCTACGAGCAGTACTTC

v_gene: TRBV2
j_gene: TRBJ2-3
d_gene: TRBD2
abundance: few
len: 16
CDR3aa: CASSQLAGDLTDTQYF
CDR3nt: TGTGCCAGCAGTCAACTAGCGGGAGACTTGACCGATACGCAGTATTTT

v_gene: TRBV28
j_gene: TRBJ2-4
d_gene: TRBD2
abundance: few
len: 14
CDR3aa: CASSSGGIGNIQYF
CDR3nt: TGTGCCAGCAGTTCGGGGGGAATTGGAAACATTCAGTACTTC

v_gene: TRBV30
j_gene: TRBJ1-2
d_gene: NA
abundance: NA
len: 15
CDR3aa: CAWSVQLLGTYGYTF
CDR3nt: TGTGCCTGGAGTGTACAGCTTCTAGGCACCTATGGCTACACCTTC

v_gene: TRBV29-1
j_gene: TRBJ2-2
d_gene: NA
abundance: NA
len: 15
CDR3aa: CSVEDRLSNAGELFF
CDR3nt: TGCAGCGTTGAAGATAGACTGTCGAACGCCGGGGAGCTGTTTTTT

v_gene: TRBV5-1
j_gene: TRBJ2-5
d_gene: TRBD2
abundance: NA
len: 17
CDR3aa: CASSSKASGTYQETQYF
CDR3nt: TGCGCCAGCAGCTCGAAGGCTAGCGGGACGTACCAAGAGACCCAGTACTTC

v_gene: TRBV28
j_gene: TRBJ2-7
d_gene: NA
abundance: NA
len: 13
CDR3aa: CASGVRSSYEQYF
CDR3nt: TGTGCCAGTGGCGTTAGGAGCTCCTACGAGCAGTACTTC

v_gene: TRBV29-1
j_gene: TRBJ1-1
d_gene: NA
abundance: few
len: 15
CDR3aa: CSVEGGRVLVTEAFF
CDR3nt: TGCAGCGTTGAAGGCGGGCGGGTCCTGGTCACTGAAGCTTTCTTT

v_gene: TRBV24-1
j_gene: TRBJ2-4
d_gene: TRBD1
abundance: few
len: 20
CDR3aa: CATSDFPGTGGSEAKNIQYF
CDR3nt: TGTGCCACCAGTGATTTTCCCGGGACAGGGGGCTCAGAGGCCAAAAACATTCAGTACTTC

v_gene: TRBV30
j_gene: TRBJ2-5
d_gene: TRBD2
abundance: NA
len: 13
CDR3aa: CALGLAVQETQYF
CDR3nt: TGTGCCTTGGGGCTAGCGGTGCAAGAGACCCAGTACTTC

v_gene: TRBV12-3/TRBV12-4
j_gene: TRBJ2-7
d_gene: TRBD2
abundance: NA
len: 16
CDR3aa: CASSLVVAGRSYEQYF
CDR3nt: TGTGCCAGCAGTTTAGTCGTAGCGGGACGATCCTACGAGCAGTACTTC

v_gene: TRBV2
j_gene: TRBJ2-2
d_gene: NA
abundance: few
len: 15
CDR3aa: CASSEEGVNTGELFF
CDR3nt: TGTGCCAGCAGTGAAGAAGGGGTGAACACCGGGGAGCTGTTTTTT

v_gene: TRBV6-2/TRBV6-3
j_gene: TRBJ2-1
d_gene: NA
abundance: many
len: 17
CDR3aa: CASSYPRVFKQNNEQFF
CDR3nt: TGTGCCAGCAGTTACCCTCGAGTTTTCAAGCAGAACAATGAGCAGTTCTTC